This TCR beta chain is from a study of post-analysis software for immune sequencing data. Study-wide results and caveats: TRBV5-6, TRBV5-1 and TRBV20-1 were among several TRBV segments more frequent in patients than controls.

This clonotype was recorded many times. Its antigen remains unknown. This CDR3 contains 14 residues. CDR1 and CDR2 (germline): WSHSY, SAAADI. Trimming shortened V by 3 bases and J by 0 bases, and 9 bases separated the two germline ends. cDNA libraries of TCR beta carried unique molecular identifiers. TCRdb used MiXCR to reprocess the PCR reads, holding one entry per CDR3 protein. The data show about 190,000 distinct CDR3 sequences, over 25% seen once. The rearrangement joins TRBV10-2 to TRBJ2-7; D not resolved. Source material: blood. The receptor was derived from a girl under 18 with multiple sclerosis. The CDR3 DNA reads TGCGCCAGCAGTGAATCGCGCCTCTCCTACGAGCAGTACTTC. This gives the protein CASSESRLSYEQYF.